This T cell receptor beta chain was obtained from a study of blood T cell repertoires in COVID-19. Source study methods: Estimated nucleated cell counts came from reference gene primer amplification. The data were produced by immunoSEQ multiplex PCR, yet TCRdb's version contains in-frame clones alone and is incomplete. The V and J calls and clone size are taken from that table; D and trimming were inferred from the DNA. The sample lists roughly 140,000 clones; 80% were seen once. The clonotype comes from a woman aged 50 to 60 with acute or convalescent COVID-19. Input material: peripheral blood.

The CDR3 protein is CASSTRQGEGGYTF. Written as DNA, the CDR3 is TGTGCCAGCAGCACTAGACAGGGTGAGGGTGGCTACACCTTC. The V call is TRBV7-3, the J call TRBJ1-2; TRBD1 matches at 7 bases. Unmatched junction bases numbered 10, after V lost 5 bases and J lost 7 bases. This CDR3 has 14 amino acids. Germline-derived CDR1 and CDR2 are SGHTA and FQGTGA.